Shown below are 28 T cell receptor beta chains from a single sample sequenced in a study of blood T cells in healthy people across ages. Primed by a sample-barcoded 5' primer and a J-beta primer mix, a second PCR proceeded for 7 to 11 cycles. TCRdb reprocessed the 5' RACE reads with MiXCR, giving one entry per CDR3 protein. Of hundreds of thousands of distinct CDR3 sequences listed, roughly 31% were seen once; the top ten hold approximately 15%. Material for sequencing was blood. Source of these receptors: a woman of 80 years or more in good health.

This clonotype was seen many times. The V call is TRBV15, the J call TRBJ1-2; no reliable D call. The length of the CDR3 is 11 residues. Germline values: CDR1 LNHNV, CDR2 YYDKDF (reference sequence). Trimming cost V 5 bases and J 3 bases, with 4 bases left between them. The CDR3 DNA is TGTGCCACCAGCGGGGACTATGGCTACACCTTC. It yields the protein CATSGDYGYTF.

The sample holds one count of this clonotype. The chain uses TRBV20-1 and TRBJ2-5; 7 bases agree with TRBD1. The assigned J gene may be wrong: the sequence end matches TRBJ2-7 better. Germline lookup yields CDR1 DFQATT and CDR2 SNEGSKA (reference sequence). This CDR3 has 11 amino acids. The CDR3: CSANRGYEQYF. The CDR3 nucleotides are TGCAGTGCCAACAGGGGCTACGAGCAGTACTTC.

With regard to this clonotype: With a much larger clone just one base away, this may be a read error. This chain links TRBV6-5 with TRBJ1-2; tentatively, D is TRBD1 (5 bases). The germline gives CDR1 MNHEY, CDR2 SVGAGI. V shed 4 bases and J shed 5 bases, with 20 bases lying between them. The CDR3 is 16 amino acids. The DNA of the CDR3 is TGTGCCAGCAGTTCAATGGGCAGGGATAGTTCTTATGGCTACACCTTC. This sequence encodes CASSSMGRDSSYGYTF.

In DNA, the CDR3 is TGTGCCTGGAGGATGGCAGTAAATTCACCCCTCCACTTT. It is translated as CAWRMAVNSPLHF. The chain employs TRBV30 and TRBJ1-6; unclear D gene. Per germline, CDR1 GTSNPN and CDR2 SVGIG (reference sequence). V lost 3 bases, J lost 7 bases, and 10 bases lay in between. This CDR3 has 13 residues.

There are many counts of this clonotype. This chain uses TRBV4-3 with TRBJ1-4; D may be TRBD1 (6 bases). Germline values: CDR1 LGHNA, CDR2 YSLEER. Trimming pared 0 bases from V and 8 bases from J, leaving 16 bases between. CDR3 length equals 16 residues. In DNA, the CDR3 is TGCGCCAGCAGCCAAGATCAAGGGGGAGGGGTCGAAAAACTGTTTTTT. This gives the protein CASSQDQGGGVEKLFF.

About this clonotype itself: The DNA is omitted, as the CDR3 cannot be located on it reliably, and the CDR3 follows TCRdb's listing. CDR3 in amino acids: CSVGPGQLEQYF. The chain couples TRBV29-1 to TRBJ2-4; the table gives TRBD1 as D, unverified against the DNA. Termini included, the CDR3 measures 12 amino acids. Germline-derived CDR1 and CDR2 are SQVTM and ANQGSEA.

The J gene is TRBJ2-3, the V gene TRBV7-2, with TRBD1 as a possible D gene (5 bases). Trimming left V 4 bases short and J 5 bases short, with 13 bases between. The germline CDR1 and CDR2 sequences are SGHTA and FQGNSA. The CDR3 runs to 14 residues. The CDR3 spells CASSWGPSIDTQYF. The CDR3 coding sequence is TGTGCCAGCAGCTGGGGCCCCTCAATAGATACGCAGTATTTT.

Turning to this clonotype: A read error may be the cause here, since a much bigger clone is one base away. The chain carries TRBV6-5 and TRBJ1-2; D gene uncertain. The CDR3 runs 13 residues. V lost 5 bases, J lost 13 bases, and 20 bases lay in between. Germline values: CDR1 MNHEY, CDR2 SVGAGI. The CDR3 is CASSRAGQTFCTF. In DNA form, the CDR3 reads TGTGCCAGCAGTCGCGCCGGTCAGACTTTCTGCACCTTC.

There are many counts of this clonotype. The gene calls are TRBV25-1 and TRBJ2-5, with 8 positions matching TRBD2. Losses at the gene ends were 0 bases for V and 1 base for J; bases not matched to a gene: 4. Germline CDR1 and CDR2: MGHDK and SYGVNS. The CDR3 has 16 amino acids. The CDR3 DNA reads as TGTGCCAGCAGTGAATACGGGAGGGGAACCCAAGAGACCCAGTACTTC. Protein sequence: CASSEYGRGTQETQYF. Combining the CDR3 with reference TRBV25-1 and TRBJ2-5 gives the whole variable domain EADIYQTPRYLVIGTGKKITLECSQTMGHDKMYWYQQDPGMELHLIHYSYGVNSTEKGDLSSESTVSRIRTEHFPLTLESARPSHTSQYLCASSEYGRGTQETQYFGPGTRLLVL.

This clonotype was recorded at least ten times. The CDR3 coding sequence is TGTGCCAGCAGCTTTGGAGACAGGGGAAGGCGAGAGACCCAGTACTTC. It specifies CASSFGDRGRRETQYF. The rearrangement uses TRBV11-1 and TRBJ2-5, with 8 positions matching TRBD1. From germline, CDR1 is SGHAT and CDR2 FQDESV (reference sequence). V dropped 3 bases and J dropped 4; count of bases not matched to a gene: 10. The CDR3 spans 16 residues.

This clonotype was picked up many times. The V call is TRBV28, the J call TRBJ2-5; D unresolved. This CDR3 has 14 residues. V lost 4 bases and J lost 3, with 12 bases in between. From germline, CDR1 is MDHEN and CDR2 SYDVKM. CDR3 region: CASSSTFPKETQYF. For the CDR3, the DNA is TGTGCCAGCAGTTCGACATTCCCCAAAGAGACCCAGTACTTC.

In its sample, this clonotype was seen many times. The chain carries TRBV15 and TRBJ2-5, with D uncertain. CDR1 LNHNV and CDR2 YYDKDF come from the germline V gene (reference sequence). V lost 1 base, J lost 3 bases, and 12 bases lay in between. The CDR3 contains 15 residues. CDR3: CATSRVRTEKETQYF. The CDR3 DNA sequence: TGTGCCACCAGCAGAGTTCGGACGGAGAAAGAGACCCAGTACTTC. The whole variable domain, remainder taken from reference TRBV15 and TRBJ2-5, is DAMVIQNPRYQVTQFGKPVTLSCSQTLNHNVMYWYQQKSSQAPKLLFHYYDKDFNNEADTPDNFQSRRPNTSFCFLDIRSPGLGDTAMYLCATSRVRTEKETQYFGPGTRLLVL.

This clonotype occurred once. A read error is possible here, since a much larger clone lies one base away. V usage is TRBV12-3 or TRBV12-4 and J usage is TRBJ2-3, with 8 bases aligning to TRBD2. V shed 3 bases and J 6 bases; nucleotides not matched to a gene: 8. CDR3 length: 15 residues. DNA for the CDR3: TGTGCCAGCAGTTTGTCAGGACTAGCTTCGGATACGCAGTATTTT. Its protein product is CASSLSGLASDTQYF.

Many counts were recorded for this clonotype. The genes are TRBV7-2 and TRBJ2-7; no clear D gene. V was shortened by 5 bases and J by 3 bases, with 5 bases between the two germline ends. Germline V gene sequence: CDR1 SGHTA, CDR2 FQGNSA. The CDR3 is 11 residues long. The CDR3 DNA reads TGTGCCAGCAGCCCCGACTACGAGCAGTACTTC. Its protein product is CASSPDYEQYF.

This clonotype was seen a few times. CDR3 sequence: CASSSEGALGNQPQHF. The CDR3, as DNA: TGTGCCAGCAGCTCGGAAGGGGCTCTGGGCAATCAGCCCCAGCATTTT. The chain links TRBV7-9 to TRBJ1-5, with a weak D call TRBD1 (5 bases). Germline CDR1 is SEHNR and CDR2 is FQNEAQ (reference sequence). Trimming left V 4 bases short and J 2 bases short, with 15 bases between. This CDR3 region has 16 residues. Together with reference TRBV7-9 and TRBJ1-5, the CDR3 gives the full variable domain: DTGVSQNPRHKITKRGQNVTFRCDPISEHNRLYWYRQTLGQGPEFLTYFQNEAQLEKSRLLSDRFSAERPKGSFSTLEIQRTEQGDSAMYLCASSSEGALGNQPQHFGDGTRLSIL.

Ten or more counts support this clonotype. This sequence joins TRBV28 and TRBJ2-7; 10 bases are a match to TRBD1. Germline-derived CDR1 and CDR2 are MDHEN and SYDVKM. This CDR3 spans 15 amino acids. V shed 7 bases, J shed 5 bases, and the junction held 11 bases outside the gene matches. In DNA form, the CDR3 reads TGTGCCAGCATCGGTAGCGGGACAGGGGTCCACGAGCAGTACTTC. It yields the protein CASIGSGTGVHEQYF.

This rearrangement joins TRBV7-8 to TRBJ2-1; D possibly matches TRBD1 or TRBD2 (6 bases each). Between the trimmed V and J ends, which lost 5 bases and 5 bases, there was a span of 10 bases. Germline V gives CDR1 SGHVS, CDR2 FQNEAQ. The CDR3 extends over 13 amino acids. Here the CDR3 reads CASSLRDNNEQFF. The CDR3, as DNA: TGTGCCAGCAGCCTGCGGGACAACAATGAGCAGTTCTTC.

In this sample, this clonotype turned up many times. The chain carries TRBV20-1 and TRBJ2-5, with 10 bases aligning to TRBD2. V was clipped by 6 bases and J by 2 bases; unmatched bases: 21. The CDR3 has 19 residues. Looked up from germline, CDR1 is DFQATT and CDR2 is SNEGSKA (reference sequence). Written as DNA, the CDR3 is TGCAGTGCCCCTGGTGTGTCTAGCGGGGGCCGATCTTCTCAAGAGACCCAGTACTTC. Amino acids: CSAPGVSSGGRSSQETQYF.

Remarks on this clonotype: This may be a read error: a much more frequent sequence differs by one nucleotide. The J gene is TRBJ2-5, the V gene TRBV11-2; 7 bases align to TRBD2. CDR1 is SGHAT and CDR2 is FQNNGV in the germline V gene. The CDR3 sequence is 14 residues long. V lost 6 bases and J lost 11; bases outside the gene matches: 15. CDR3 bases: TGTGCCAGCAGACGGCGGGGGACGGGGAATGAGCAGTACTTC. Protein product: CASRRRGTGNEQYF.

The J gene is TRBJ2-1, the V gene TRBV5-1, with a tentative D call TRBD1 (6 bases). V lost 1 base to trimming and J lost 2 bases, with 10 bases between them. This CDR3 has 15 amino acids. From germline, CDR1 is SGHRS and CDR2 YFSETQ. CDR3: CASSLTQGTYNEQFF. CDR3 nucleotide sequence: TGCGCCAGCAGCTTGACTCAGGGGACCTACAATGAGCAGTTCTTC. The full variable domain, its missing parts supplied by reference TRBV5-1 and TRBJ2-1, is KAGVTQTPRYLIKTRGQQVTLSCSPISGHRSVSWYQQTPGQGLQFLFEYFSETQRNKGNFPGRFSGRQFSNSRSEMNVSTLELGDSALYLCASSLTQGTYNEQFFGPGTRLTVL.

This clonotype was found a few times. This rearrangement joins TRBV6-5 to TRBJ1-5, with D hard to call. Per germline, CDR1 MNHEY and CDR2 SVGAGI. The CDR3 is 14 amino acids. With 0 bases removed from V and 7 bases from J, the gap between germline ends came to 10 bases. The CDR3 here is CASSYSRGVQPQHF. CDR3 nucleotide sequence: TGTGCCAGCAGTTACTCCCGGGGAGTGCAGCCCCAGCATTTT.

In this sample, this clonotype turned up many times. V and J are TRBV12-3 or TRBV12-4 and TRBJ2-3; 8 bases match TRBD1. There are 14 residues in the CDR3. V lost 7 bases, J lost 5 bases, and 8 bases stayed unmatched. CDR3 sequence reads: CASILQGEEDTQYF. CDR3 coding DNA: TGTGCCAGCATCTTACAGGGGGAGGAAGATACGCAGTATTTT.

In DNA form, the CDR3 reads TGTGCCAGCAGCTTATTTCGGGAAACTGGAAACACCATATATTTT. It specifies CASSLFRETGNTIYF. This chain connects TRBV7-2 to TRBJ1-3; D is undetermined. The CDR3 loop spans 15 amino acids. The V end lost 2 bases, the J end lost 2 bases, and 10 bases lay between the germline ends. Looked up from germline, CDR1 is SGHTA and CDR2 is FQGNSA.

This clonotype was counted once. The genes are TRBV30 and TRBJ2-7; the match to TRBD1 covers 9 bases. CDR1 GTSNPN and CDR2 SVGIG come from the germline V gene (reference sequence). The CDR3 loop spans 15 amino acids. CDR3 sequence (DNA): TGTACCCGGAGTTCCCGGGACAGGGTGTCCTACGAGCAGTACTTC. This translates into CTRSSRDRVSYEQYF.

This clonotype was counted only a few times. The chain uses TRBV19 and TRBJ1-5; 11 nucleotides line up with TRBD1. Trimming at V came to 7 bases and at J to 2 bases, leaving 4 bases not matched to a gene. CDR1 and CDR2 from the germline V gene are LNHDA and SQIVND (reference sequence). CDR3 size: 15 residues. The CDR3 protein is CASTGQGARNQPQHF. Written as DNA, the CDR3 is TGTGCCAGTACCGGACAGGGGGCACGCAATCAGCCCCAGCATTTT.

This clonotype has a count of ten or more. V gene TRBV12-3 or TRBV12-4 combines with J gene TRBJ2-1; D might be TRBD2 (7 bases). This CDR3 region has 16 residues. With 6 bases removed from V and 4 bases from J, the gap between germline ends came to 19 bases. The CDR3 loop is CASRPGRGGGYNEQFF. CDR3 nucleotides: TGTGCCAGCAGACCCGGAAGGGGGGGGGGATACAATGAGCAGTTCTTC.

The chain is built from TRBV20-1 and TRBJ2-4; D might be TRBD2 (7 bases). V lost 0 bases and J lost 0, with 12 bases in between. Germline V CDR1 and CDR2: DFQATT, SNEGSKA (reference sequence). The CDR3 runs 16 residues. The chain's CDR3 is CSARDGGALAKNIQYF. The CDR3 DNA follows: TGCAGTGCTAGAGATGGGGGGGCCCTAGCCAAAAACATTCAGTACTTC.

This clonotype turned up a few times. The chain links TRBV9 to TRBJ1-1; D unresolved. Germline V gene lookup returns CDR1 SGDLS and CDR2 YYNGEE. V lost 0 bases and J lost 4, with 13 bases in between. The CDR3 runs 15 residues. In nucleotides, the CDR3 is TGTGCCAGCAGCGTAGAGGCCACCCGGAGCACTGAAGCTTTCTTT. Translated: CASSVEATRSTEAFF.